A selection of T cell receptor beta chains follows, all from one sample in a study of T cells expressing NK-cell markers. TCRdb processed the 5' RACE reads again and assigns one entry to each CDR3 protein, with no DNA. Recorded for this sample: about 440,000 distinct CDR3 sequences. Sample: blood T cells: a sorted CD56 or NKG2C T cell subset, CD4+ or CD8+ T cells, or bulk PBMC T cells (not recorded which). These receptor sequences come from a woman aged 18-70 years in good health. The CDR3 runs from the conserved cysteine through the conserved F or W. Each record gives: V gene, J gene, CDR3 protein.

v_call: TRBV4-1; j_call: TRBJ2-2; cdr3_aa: CASSQEAGGRNTGELFF
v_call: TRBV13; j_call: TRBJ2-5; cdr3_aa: CASSDPRDRQETQYF
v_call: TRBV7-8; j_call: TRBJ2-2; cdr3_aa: CASSHGRGSAGELFF
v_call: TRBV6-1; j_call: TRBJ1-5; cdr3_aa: CASSTTGLSNQPQHF
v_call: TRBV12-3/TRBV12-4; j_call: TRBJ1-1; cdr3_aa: CASRDTRPPIF
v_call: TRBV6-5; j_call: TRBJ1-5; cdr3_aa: CASSYSGPNQPQHF
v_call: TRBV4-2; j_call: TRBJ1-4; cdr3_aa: CASSQDGGAHEKLFF
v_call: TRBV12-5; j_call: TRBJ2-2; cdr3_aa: CASAIGRERDTGELFF
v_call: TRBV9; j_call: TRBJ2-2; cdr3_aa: CASGGQLGPTGELFF
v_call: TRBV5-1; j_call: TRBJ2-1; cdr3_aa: CASIRGAGLYNEQFF
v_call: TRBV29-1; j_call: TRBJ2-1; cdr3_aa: CSAARPALVNEQFF
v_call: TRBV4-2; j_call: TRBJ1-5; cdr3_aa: CASSHTPGQNSNQPQHF
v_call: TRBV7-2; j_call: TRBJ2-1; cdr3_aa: CASSLSRPAGNNEQFF
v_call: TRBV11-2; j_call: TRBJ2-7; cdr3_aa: CASSLTWGAGRTEQYF
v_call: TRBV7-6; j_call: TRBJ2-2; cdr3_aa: CASSLGPSPGELFF
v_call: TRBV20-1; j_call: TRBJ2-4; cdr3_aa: CSATDYPFAKNIQYF
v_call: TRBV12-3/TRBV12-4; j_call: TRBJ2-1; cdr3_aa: CASSFFHSRWEEQFF
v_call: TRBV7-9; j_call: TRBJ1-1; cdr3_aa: CASSPPGQGAYTEAFF
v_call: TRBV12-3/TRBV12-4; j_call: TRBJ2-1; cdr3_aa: CASSWDRGSDEQFF
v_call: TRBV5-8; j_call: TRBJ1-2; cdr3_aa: CASSLMSRTYYGYTF
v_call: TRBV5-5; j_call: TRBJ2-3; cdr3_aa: CASSRTSAGDPDTQYF
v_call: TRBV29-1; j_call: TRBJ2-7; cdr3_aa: CSGLRDYEQYF
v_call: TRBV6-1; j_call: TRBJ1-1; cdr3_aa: CASRSGPPDPPEAFF
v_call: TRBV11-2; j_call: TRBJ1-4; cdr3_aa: CASSFAVGEKLFF
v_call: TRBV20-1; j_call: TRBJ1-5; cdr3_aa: CSANSGGRSNQPQHF
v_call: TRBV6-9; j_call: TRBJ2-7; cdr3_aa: CASSYPTGPHYEQYF
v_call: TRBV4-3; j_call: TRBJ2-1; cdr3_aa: CASSQELGDRGGNEQFF
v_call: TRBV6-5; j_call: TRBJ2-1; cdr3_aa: CASSYLGAFYNEQFF
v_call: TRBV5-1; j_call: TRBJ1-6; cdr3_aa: CASSLGPIQASPLHF
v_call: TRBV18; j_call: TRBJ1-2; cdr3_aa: CASSRTGSDYGYTF
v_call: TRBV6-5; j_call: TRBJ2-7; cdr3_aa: CASSYRAFGGEQYF
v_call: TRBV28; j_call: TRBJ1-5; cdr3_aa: CASSFPPTPQHF
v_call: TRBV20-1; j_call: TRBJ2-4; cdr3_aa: CSAPRAGYDAKNIQYF
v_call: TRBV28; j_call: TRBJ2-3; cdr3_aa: CASKKGQVWTDTQYF
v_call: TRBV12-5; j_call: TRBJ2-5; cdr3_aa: CASGLGDGETQYF
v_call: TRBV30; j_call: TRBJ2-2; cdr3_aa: CAQHKEENTGELFF
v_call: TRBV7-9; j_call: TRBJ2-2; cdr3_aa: CASSLPRTGELFF
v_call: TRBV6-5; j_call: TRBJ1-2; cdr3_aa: CASSNQANYGYTF
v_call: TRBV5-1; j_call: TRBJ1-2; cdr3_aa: CASSLAGAVNYGYTF
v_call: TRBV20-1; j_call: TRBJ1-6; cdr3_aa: CRQGGTGGGNSPLHF